This TCR beta chain appears in the sequencing data of a study of vaccination effects on CD4 cells after COVID-19. Turning to the study itself: ViraFEST used viral peptide pools to expand antigen-specific CD4+ T cells before sequencing. Participants were given two doses of BNT162b2 or mRNA-1273 vaccine. A few million PBMC were placed in each well, which was supplemented with about 9.3 IU/ml IL-2 and around 9.4 ug/ml peptides.

When around nine days of culture had elapsed, CD4+ T cells were isolated. Vaccine recipients had no previous SARS-CoV-2 infection; their nucleocapsid antibodies were negative. Turning to this clone: Its target is not known.

The repertoire was sequenced with immunoSEQ multiplex PCR; TCRdb's copy has only in-frame clones and lacks some. The profile shows 32,000 or so clones, 55% to 80% of them singletons. Germline V CDR1 and CDR2: SGHVS, FNYEAQ. The CDR3 spans 16 residues. V lost 0 bases and J lost 7, with 13 bases in between. The receptor comes from a human donor who received a COVID-19 vaccine. The material was CD4+ T cells from PBMCs cultured without peptide, obtained before COVID-19 vaccination. This sequence joins TRBV7-6 and TRBJ1-6; no firm D call. The CDR3 sequence: CASSLAHRNQNSPLHF. For the CDR3, the DNA is TGTGCCAGCAGCTTAGCGCACAGAAATCAAAATTCACCCCTCCACTTT.